The clone carrying this T cell receptor beta chain showed up just once. What it binds is unknown. Thyroid surgery had not been preceded by any treatment in any patient. These data come from a study of metastatic and nonmetastatic thyroid tumors. TCRdb re-called the PCR reads through MiXCR. The data show roughly 15,000 clones, with roughly 19% seen just once and roughly 13% held by the top ten. Study-wide results and caveats: When malignant thyroid tumors were compared with benign nodules, TCR beta diversity was reportedly significantly higher in the malignant tumors. This held in both blood and tumor samples.

After removal of 5 bases from V and 5 bases from J, the junction contained 10 bases not matched to a gene. The CDR3 spans 16 residues. The V gene's germline CDR1 is SGHAT and CDR2 FQNNGV. Sequencing was performed on blood. The sequence came from a female donor with papillary thyroid cancer or a benign thyroid nodule (not recorded which). Some clones in this sample may be carry-over from other donors' samples. The chain uses TRBV11-2 and TRBJ2-1, with 9 bases aligning to TRBD2. The CDR3 here is CASSLGVASGNNEQFF. CDR3 coding DNA: TGTGCCAGCAGCCTAGGGGTGGCTAGCGGGAACAATGAGCAGTTCTTC.